This is a list of T cell receptor beta chains from one sample in a study of metastatic and nonmetastatic thyroid tumors. MiXCR was used by TCRdb to re-call the PCR reads. This sample has 32,000 or so clones, with 15% to 20% found just once. Sequencing was carried out using blood. These receptors originate from a male donor with papillary thyroid cancer or a benign thyroid nodule (not recorded which). Some clones in this sample may be carry-over from other donors' samples. CDR3s leave out the opening cysteine and the closing phenylalanine or tryptophan. D genes are given only for firm matches.

V gene | D gene | CDR3 protein
TRBV25-1 | - | ASGDFGDDEKLF
TRBV5-1 | - | ASSLEGVHEQY
TRBV27 | - | ASSPILRMDTQY
TRBV29-1 | - | SVEDRGLSFDYGYT
TRBV28 | TRBD2 | ASSLWAGTSGREY
TRBV7-2 | TRBD2 | ASSLSAAGGALGEQY
TRBV15 | TRBD1 | ASQGGGNQPQH
TRBV20-1 | TRBD2 | SARGPTSSSYEQY
TRBV5-1 | - | ASSLRGGKETQY
TRBV7-9 | - | ASSAPGRGVYEQY
TRBV7-2 | - | ASRPQGLGPSGYT
TRBV19 | TRBD2 | ASIHLAGGTGELF
TRBV6-2/TRBV6-3 | TRBD2 | ASSLFPGLAGERNTGELF
TRBV19 | TRBD1 | ASMRTGGVPNEKLF
TRBV9 | - | ASSVDNSPLH
TRBV5-1 | - | ASSPSTGGASPLH
TRBV27 | - | ASSLFNVPGVNTGELF
TRBV18 | - | ASSPDPNYGYT
TRBV11-1 | - | ASSRPLVGEFSYEQY
TRBV24-1 | - | ATSDLGQPTGELF
TRBV25-1 | - | ASSASTDGTDTQY
TRBV11-2 | - | ASSLESGMQGEQF
TRBV20-1 | TRBD2 | SARGAPGLAPAYEQY
TRBV28 | - | ASSRSRSYNSPLH
TRBV20-1 | TRBD2 | SARDRLAGGAGRASYNEQF
TRBV5-1 | - | ASRTGPVTDTQY
TRBV10-1 | - | ASSPGQFNNEQF
TRBV19 | TRBD1 | ASQFPGQGPEQF
TRBV20-1 | - | SARPFDKGTDTQY
TRBV6-5 | - | ASSYRAYTQY
TRBV6-5 | - | ASSYPQGNTIY
TRBV6-1 | - | ASSEERRNSPLH
TRBV6-1 | - | ASSDHLGGVQPQH
TRBV11-2 | TRBD1 | ASSSPGQCRIPYNEQF
TRBV20-1 | - | SARIARPTYTQY
TRBV19 | - | ASSLSLSYQETQY
TRBV28 | - | ASSFQWSGPRETQY
TRBV11-1 | TRBD1 | ASSLARPGGQNTEAF
TRBV18 | - | ASSSTGYEQY
TRBV20-1 | - | SANLGWGANEKLF
TRBV3-1 | - | ASSQGQANEAF
TRBV5-1 | - | ASSLARGVAGANVLT